Following are 14 T cell receptor beta chains from one sample sequenced in a study of blood T cell repertoires in COVID-19. TCRdb keeps only in-frame clones here, not all; method: immunoSEQ multiplex PCR. The data hold about 40,000 clones, with about 85% observed a single time. The source material was peripheral blood. These receptors were collected from a human donor in a cohort sampled during active COVID-19.

Relative to its sample, this clone is medium-sized (0.01 to 0.1%). The sample holds other DNA sequences that translate to the same CDR3. The rearrangement links TRBV3-1 (or the pseudogene TRBV3-2) to TRBJ2-3; D gene unclear. The CDR3 is 12 residues long. Germline V gene sequence: CDR1 LGHDT, CDR2 YNNKEL (reference sequence). V was trimmed by 5 bases and J by 0 bases, leaving 3 bases between them. CDR3 amino acids: CASSSSTDTQYF. CDR3 nucleotides: TGTGCCAGCAGCTCTAGCACAGATACGCAGTATTTT.

V is TRBV18 and J is TRBJ2-5; no clear D. Per the germline V gene, CDR1 is KGHSH and CDR2 is LQKENI. The CDR3 totals 13 residues. V lost 3 bases, J lost 5 bases, and 10 bases lay in between. The CDR3 sequence: CASSPGLEETQYF. DNA for the CDR3: TGTGCCAGCTCACCGGGCTTAGAGGAGACCCAGTACTTC. Combining the CDR3 with reference TRBV18 and TRBJ2-5 gives the whole variable domain NAGVMQNPRHLVRRRGQEARLRCSPMKGHSHVYWYRQLPEEGLKFMVYLQKENIIDESGMPKERFSAEFPKEGPSILRIQQVVRGDSAAYFCASSPGLEETQYFGPGTRLLVL.

The rearrangement joins TRBV2 to TRBJ1-6; possibly TRBD1 for D (6 bases). Germline loops: CDR1 SNHLY, CDR2 FYNNEI. Trimming took 1 base from V and 10 from J, leaving 11 bases between them. The CDR3 is 14 amino acids. CDR3 coding DNA: TGTGCCAGCAGTGAAGGGCAGGGGCACTCACCCCTCCACTTT. Residues: CASSEGQGHSPLHF.

The chain carries TRBV2 and TRBJ2-7; 8 nucleotides agree with TRBD1. Germline CDR1 is SNHLY and CDR2 is FYNNEI. Trimming at V came to 2 bases and at J to 3 bases, leaving 6 bases not matched to a gene. The CDR3 sequence is 15 residues long. This chain's CDR3 is CASSEPGQVGYEQYF. The DNA for the CDR3 is TGTGCCAGCAGTGAACCGGGACAGGTAGGCTACGAGCAGTACTTC.

J is TRBJ1-5 and V is TRBV7-2, with D unresolved. With 1 base removed from V and 7 bases from J, the gap between germline ends came to 11 bases. From germline, CDR1 is SGHTA and CDR2 FQGNSA. This CDR3 has 14 amino acids. DNA for the CDR3: TGTGCCAGCAGCTTAGTCGAAAGGAGACAGCCCCAGCATTTT. Protein product: CASSLVERRQPQHF.

The chain has TRBV10-1 and TRBJ2-1; 10 positions match TRBD2. The ends lost 2 bases at V and 8 bases at J; junction bases unmatched: 6. CDR1 is WNHNN and CDR2 is SYGVQD in the germline V gene (reference sequence). The CDR3 sequence is 15 residues long. The CDR3: CASSEASGGFDEQFF. The CDR3 DNA sequence: TGCGCCAGCAGTGAGGCTAGCGGGGGTTTCGATGAGCAGTTCTTC.

As DNA, the CDR3 is TGTGCCAGCAGCTTAGGGAGCTCCTATAATTCACCCCTCCACTTT. Translated, it gives CASSLGSSYNSPLHF. The chain carries TRBV5-5 and TRBJ1-6, with D unresolved. The CDR3 length is 15 residues. Germline V gene sequence: CDR1 SGHKS, CDR2 YYEKEE (reference sequence). V was cut by 2 bases and J by 0 bases, with 6 bases left in between.

This chain connects TRBV2 to TRBJ2-3; TRBD1 is a possible D gene (7 bases). CDR3 length: 19 amino acids. V was cut by 0 bases and J by 0 bases, with 19 bases left in between. Germline values: CDR1 SNHLY, CDR2 FYNNEI. In nucleotides, the CDR3 is TGTGCCAGCAGTGAAGCGCTTCAGGGGGGACTGGCTAGCACAGATACGCAGTATTTT. Residues: CASSEALQGGLASTDTQYF. Full variable domain (remainder filled in from reference TRBV2 and TRBJ2-3): EPEVTQTPSHQVTQMGQEVILRCVPISNHLYFYWYRQILGQKVEFLVSFYNNEISEKSEIFDDQFSVERPDGSNFTLKIRSTKLEDSAMYFCASSEALQGGLASTDTQYFGPGTRLTVL.

The chain couples TRBV11-2 to TRBJ2-7; tentative D call: TRBD2 (5 bases). Germline V gives CDR1 SGHAT, CDR2 FQNNGV. Trimming removed 1 base at V and 6 bases at J, with 10 bases between. The CDR3 is made up of 13 amino acids. The CDR3 region is CASSLGVLGEQYF. The CDR3, as DNA: TGTGCCAGCAGCTTAGGCGTACTAGGCGAGCAGTACTTC.

The chain couples TRBV18 to TRBJ2-3; TRBD2 agrees at 15 bases. Germline values: CDR1 KGHSH, CDR2 LQKENI. The CDR3 is 17 amino acids. J lost 5 bases, V lost 3 bases, and 6 bases had no gene match. CDR3 in amino acids: CASSPPGLAGGGDTQYF. CDR3 nucleotides: TGTGCCAGCTCACCCCCTGGACTAGCGGGGGGGGGAGATACGCAGTATTTT.

This clone was recorded once. The rearrangement joins TRBV3-1 (or the pseudogene TRBV3-2) to TRBJ2-3, with 13 bases that match TRBD2. Germline V gene sequence: CDR1 LGHDT, CDR2 YNNKEL (reference sequence). Germline trimming cut 4 bases from V and 0 bases from J; bases unmatched to any gene: 7. The CDR3 sequence is 18 residues long. DNA of the CDR3: TGTGCCAGCAGCCCGGGACTAGCGGGGTCTGCTAGCACAGATACGCAGTATTTT. It is translated as CASSPGLAGSASTDTQYF.

CDR3 nucleotide sequence: TGTGCCAGCCGAGGGACAGGGAGGTATCAGCCCCAGCATTTT. This encodes CASRGTGRYQPQHF. The chain couples TRBV19 to TRBJ1-5; TRBD1 aligns across 9 bases. The CDR3 sequence is 14 residues long. Germline assignment: CDR1 LNHDA and CDR2 SQIVND (reference sequence). V shed 9 bases and J 5 bases; nucleotides not matched to a gene: 8.

The chain is built from TRBV4-2 and TRBJ2-5, with 12 bases identical to TRBD2. The CDR3 length is 17 residues. V was pared by 0 bases and J by 5 bases, with 7 bases of the junction left unmatched. The V gene's germline CDR1 is LGHNA and CDR2 YNFKEQ. This CDR3 reads CASSQERLAGGHETQYF. The DNA for the CDR3 is TGTGCCAGCAGCCAAGAGAGGCTAGCGGGGGGGCATGAGACCCAGTACTTC.

DNA of the CDR3: TGCAGTGCTAGTGTTACTCAAAATGAAAAACTGTTTTTT. This gives the protein CSASVTQNEKLFF. The chain links TRBV20-1 to TRBJ1-4; D not resolved. Trimming pared 3 bases from V and 5 bases from J, leaving 10 bases between. The V gene's germline CDR1 is DFQATT and CDR2 SNEGSKA (reference sequence). CDR3 length: 13 residues.